The present T cell receptor beta chain was sequenced within a study of T cell responses to AZD1222 COVID-19 vaccine. Overall study results and limits: Targets within unmutated variant regions were reportedly found for nearly half of spike-specific TCRs.

This CDR3 comprises 14 residues. Germline V gene lookup returns CDR1 MNHEY and CDR2 SVGAGI. V dropped 0 bases and J dropped 5 bases, with 11 bases sitting between them. Assay used: immunoSEQ multiplex PCR; TCRdb lists only in-frame clones, some missing. The data contain about 180,000 clones, about 91% of them seen just once; the ten biggest clones take up 1.9%. Details on this clone: What it recognizes is unknown.

Here the sequenced sample was peripheral blood, taken on day 0 of AZD1222 vaccination. This receptor was taken from an adult in good health. The J gene is TRBJ2-7, the V gene TRBV6-5; D ambiguous. The CDR3 protein is CASSYSNTPHEQYF. Written as DNA, the CDR3 is TGTGCCAGCAGTTACTCGAACACCCCCCACGAGCAGTACTTC.